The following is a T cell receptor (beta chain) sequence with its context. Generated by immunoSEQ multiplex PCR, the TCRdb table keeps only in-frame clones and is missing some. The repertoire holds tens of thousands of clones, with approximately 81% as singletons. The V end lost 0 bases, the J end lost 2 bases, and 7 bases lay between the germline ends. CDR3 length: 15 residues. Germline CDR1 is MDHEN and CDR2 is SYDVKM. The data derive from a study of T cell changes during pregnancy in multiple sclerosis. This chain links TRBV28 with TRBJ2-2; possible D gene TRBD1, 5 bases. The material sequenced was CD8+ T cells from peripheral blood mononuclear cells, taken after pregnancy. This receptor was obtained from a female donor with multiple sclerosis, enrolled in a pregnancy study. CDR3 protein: CASSLWTDNTGELFF. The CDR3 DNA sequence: TGTGCCAGCAGTTTATGGACAGACAACACCGGGGAGCTGTTTTTT. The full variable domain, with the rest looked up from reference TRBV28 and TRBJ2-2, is DVKVTQSSRYLVKRTGEKVFLECVQDMDHENMFWYRQDPGLGLRLIYFSYDVKMKEKGDIPEGYSVSREKKERFSLILESASTNQTSMYLCASSLWTDNTGELFFGEGSRLTVL.